One sample yielded the 21 T cell receptor beta chains listed below, sequenced in a study of blood T cells in healthy people across ages. A second PCR of roughly 7 to 11 cycles used a sample-barcoded 5' primer and a J-beta primer mix. TCRdb independently ran MiXCR on the 5' RACE reads; one entry per CDR3 protein. The sample holds about 930,000 distinct CDR3 sequences, about 28% seen once. The same sample was also studied in work on T cells of mothers and their children.

What was sequenced was blood. These TCRs come from a middle-aged woman in good health.

The table lists this clonotype with many counts. The chain joins TRBV7-2 to TRBJ2-1; TRBD2 matches 7 bases. V was pared by 7 bases and J by 4 bases, with 10 bases of the junction left unmatched. The CDR3 has 15 amino acids. Germline V gene sequence: CDR1 SGHTA, CDR2 FQGNSA. The CDR3 region is CASKGGRGSYNEQFF. The CDR3 coding sequence is TGTGCCAGCAAGGGAGGGCGGGGGTCGTACAATGAGCAGTTCTTC.

Regarding this clonotype: Since a much larger clone is just one base distant, this may be a read error. The V gene is TRBV28, the J gene TRBJ2-1; a possible D gene is TRBD2 (5 bases). The V end lost 6 bases, the J end lost 10 bases, and 13 bases lay between the germline ends. The CDR3 totals 12 residues. Germline lookup yields CDR1 MDHEN and CDR2 SYDVKM. The CDR3 DNA follows: TGTGCCAGCAGCCACGGAGGCTACGAGCAGTTCTTC. This translates into CASSHGGYEQFF. The full variable domain, in which reference TRBV28 and TRBJ2-1 provide the parts outside the CDR3, is DVKVTQSSRYLVKRTGEKVFLECVQDMDHENMFWYRQDPGLGLRLIYFSYDVKMKEKGDIPEGYSVSREKKERFSLILESASTNQTSMYLCASSHGGYEQFFGPGTRLTVL.

This clonotype was recorded a few times. This chain connects TRBV21-1 to TRBJ2-3; no DNA check was done on the table's D call, TRBD1. TRBV21-1 is tagged as a pseudogene. The CDR3 is made up of 14 amino acids. The CDR3 is CASSRWAGTDTQYF. DNA for the CDR3: TGTGCCAGCAGCAGGTGGGCGGGGACCGATACGCAGTATTTT.

To note about this clonotype: Just one base apart from a much larger clone, this may be a read error. The genes are TRBV4-1 and TRBJ1-1; no firm D call. There are 14 residues in the CDR3. Germline CDR1 reads MGHRA; CDR2 reads YSYEKL. Trimming pared 4 bases from V and 1 base from J, leaving 10 bases between. The CDR3 bases are TGCGCCAGCAGCCGAGATGCGCAGAACACTGAAGCTTTCTTT. This sequence encodes CASSRDAQNTEAFF.

The CDR3 bases are TGTGCCAGCAGCTTCGAACGGACTTCTGAAGCTTTCTTT. This encodes CASSFERTSEAFF. The chain joins TRBV7-2 to TRBJ1-1, with D uncertain. Germline-derived CDR1 and CDR2 are SGHTA and FQGNSA. The CDR3 is 13 amino acids. Trimming removed 3 bases at V and 6 bases at J, with 11 bases between.

This clonotype was found many times. The V call is TRBV5-5, the J call TRBJ2-7, with 8 bases aligning to TRBD1. This CDR3 is 13 amino acids long. After removal of 4 bases from V and 6 bases from J, the junction contained 6 bases not matched to a gene. The V gene's germline CDR1 is SGHKS and CDR2 YYEKEE (reference sequence). CDR3: CASSTRQGREQYF. CDR3 DNA sequence: TGTGCCAGCAGCACCCGACAGGGGCGCGAGCAGTACTTC. Full variable domain (rest looked up from reference TRBV5-5 and TRBJ2-7): DAGVTQSPTHLIKTRGQQVTLRCSPISGHKSVSWYQQVLGQGPQFIFQYYEKEERGRGNFPDRFSARQFPNYSSELNVNALLLGDSALYLCASSTRQGREQYFGPGTRLTVT.

This clonotype was picked up many times. The chain is built from TRBV7-6 and TRBJ2-7; 7 nucleotides agree with TRBD2. V was pared by 5 bases and J by 3 bases, with 4 bases of the junction left unmatched. Looked up from germline, CDR1 is SGHVS and CDR2 is FNYEAQ. CDR3 length: 13 amino acids. This chain's CDR3 is CASSPRDYYEQYF. CDR3 nucleotide sequence: TGTGCCAGCAGCCCCAGGGACTACTACGAGCAGTACTTC.

This chain joins TRBV20-1 and TRBJ2-5; the D is unclear. With 3 bases removed from V and 0 bases from J, the gap between germline ends came to 17 bases. This CDR3 contains 16 residues. CDR1 and CDR2 from the germline V gene are DFQATT and SNEGSKA (reference sequence). Here the CDR3 reads CSASNLLEEYQETQYF. CDR3 nucleotide sequence: TGCAGTGCTAGCAATTTATTAGAGGAGTACCAAGAGACCCAGTACTTC.

This rearrangement joins TRBV15 to TRBJ2-2, with 8 bases identical to TRBD1. With 11 bases clipped from V and 7 bases from J, the junction kept 9 bases outside the gene matches. Per the germline V gene, CDR1 is LNHNV and CDR2 is YYDKDF (reference sequence). CDR3 length: 13 residues. The CDR3 here is CAASGGASGELFF. The CDR3, as DNA: TGTGCCGCCTCAGGGGGCGCGAGCGGGGAGCTGTTTTTT.

This clonotype is a singleton in its sample. This may come from a read error, since a much larger clone is one base off. The CDR3 bases are TGTGCCAGCAGCCTGACTAGCCGGAGCACAGATACGCAGTATTTT. This sequence encodes CASSLTSRSTDTQYF. This rearrangement joins TRBV12-3 or TRBV12-4 to TRBJ2-3; TRBD2 matches at 7 bases. With V trimmed by 6 bases and J by 0 bases, 6 bases remained unmatched. This CDR3 is 15 amino acids long.

This clonotype was observed many times. The CDR3 nucleotides are TGTGCCAGCAGCAAAGGCGTCGGGGCGGGATCACGGCCGGGAGAGACCCAGTACTTC. Translated, it gives CASSKGVGAGSRPGETQYF. V is TRBV11-2 and J is TRBJ2-5; D may be TRBD2 (6 bases). V lost 5 bases to trimming and J lost 4 bases, with 29 bases between them. The germline V gene encodes CDR1 SGHAT and CDR2 FQNNGV. The CDR3 has 19 amino acids.

The J gene is TRBJ2-1, the V gene TRBV20-1; TRBD2 matches 12 bases. The ends lost 3 bases at V and 3 bases at J; junction bases unmatched: 3. This CDR3 has 15 residues. Looked up from germline, CDR1 is DFQATT and CDR2 is SNEGSKA (reference sequence). CDR3 protein: CSASPSGRDYNEQFF. The CDR3, as DNA: TGCAGTGCTAGCCCTAGCGGGAGGGACTACAATGAGCAGTTCTTC.

In this sample, this clonotype turned up many times. The CDR3 coding sequence is TGTGCCAGCAGTTTGGATACAGGGGGCACTGAAGCTTTCTTT. Translation: CASSLDTGGTEAFF. V gene TRBV28 combines with J gene TRBJ1-1, with TRBD1 matching over 8 bases. Germline CDR1 and CDR2: MDHEN and SYDVKM. Trimming took 3 bases from V and 4 from J; bases not matched to a gene: 4. CDR3 length equals 14 residues.

As to this clonotype: A clone one base away is much larger, so this may be a read error. The rearrangement links TRBV29-1 to TRBJ1-2; D is possibly TRBD1 (6 bases). Germline CDR1 and CDR2: SQVTM and ANQGSEA. This CDR3 contains 13 residues. The CDR3: CSVVGGSKYGHTF. In DNA, the CDR3 is TGCAGCGTTGTTGGGGGCTCTAAGTATGGCCACACCTTC.

CDR3 nucleotides: TGTGCCAGCCAACGGGGGGGAGGGCAAGAGACCCAGTACTTC. Translation gives CASQRGGGQETQYF. This chain links TRBV12-3 or TRBV12-4 with TRBJ2-5; 8 positions agree with TRBD2. The CDR3 consists of 14 residues. V shed 8 bases and J 2 bases; nucleotides not matched to a gene: 7.

This sequence joins TRBV20-1 and TRBJ2-7; 7 nucleotides agree with TRBD1. The CDR3 is made up of 15 amino acids. Germline trimming cut 0 bases from V and 2 bases from J; bases unmatched to any gene: 7. CDR1 and CDR2 (germline): DFQATT, SNEGSKA (reference sequence). The CDR3 loop reads CSARDHGQVPYEQYF. CDR3 DNA: TGCAGTGCTAGAGATCACGGACAGGTTCCCTACGAGCAGTACTTC.

At least ten counts were recorded for this clonotype. The J gene is TRBJ2-1, the V gene TRBV5-4; possibly TRBD1 or TRBD2 for D (6 bases each). Germline V gene lookup returns CDR1 SGHNT and CDR2 YYREEE (reference sequence). The length of the CDR3 is 15 residues. Trimming removed 4 bases at V and 9 bases at J, with 20 bases between. For the CDR3, the DNA is TGTGCCAGCAGCCTAGGACAGTTGGGGGGTAGTGAGCAGTTCTTC. It is translated as CASSLGQLGGSEQFF.

The table lists this clonotype with many counts. One junction end disagrees with the germline gene, perhaps due to a read error. The CDR3 DNA follows: TGTACCAGCAGTCGGCAGGTTTCCTACGAGCAGTACTTC. Translated: CTSSRQVSYEQYF. The rearrangement joins TRBV6-2 or TRBV6-3 to TRBJ2-7; D remains unclear. Germline V CDR1 and CDR2: MNHEY, SVGEGT. This CDR3 comprises 13 residues.

This clonotype turned up a few times. The CDR3 sequence is CASSFFTGLARYEQYF. The CDR3 DNA sequence: TGTGCCAGCAGCTTTTTCACGGGACTAGCGCGCTACGAGCAGTACTTC. The rearrangement joins TRBV7-9 to TRBJ2-7, with TRBD2 identical over 10 bases. V was clipped by 3 bases and J by 3 bases; unmatched bases: 8. Germline values: CDR1 SEHNR, CDR2 FQNEAQ (reference sequence). The CDR3 loop spans 16 amino acids.

As concerns this clonotype: A much more abundant neighbour one base away suggests this may be a read error. Since the CDR3 does not end with the conserved phenylalanine or tryptophan, this likely comes from a read error. This sequence joins TRBV10-3 and TRBJ2-1; the D gene is possibly TRBD1 (6 bases). This CDR3 has 15 residues. Germline V gene lookup returns CDR1 ENHRY and CDR2 SYGVKD. V was cut by 5 bases and J by 6 bases, with 17 bases left in between. CDR3 in amino acids: CAISLSGSRGNEQFC. CDR3 DNA: TGTGCCATCAGTCTTTCGGGGTCCAGGGGCAATGAGCAGTTCTGC.

This chain joins TRBV6-1 and TRBJ1-5; D gene uncertain. Germline loops: CDR1 MNHNS, CDR2 SASEGT. This CDR3 comprises 12 residues. The ends were cut back, 1 base at V and 9 bases at J, with 7 bases in the middle. The CDR3 region has the DNA TGTGCCAGCAGTGAAGGGGGTCCGCCCCAGCATTTT. Translating it yields CASSEGGPPQHF.